The clone carrying this T cell receptor (beta chain) was found many times. RNA transcripts provided the source from which TCR beta CDR3 regions were amplified. The HTBI primer set served for first-round RT-PCR of the TCR CDR3. TCRdb reprocessed the multiplex PCR reads with MiXCR, giving one entry per CDR3 protein. This table has about 510,000 distinct CDR3 sequences, approximately 49% appearing once. Investigators excluded patients with uncontrolled infection, other autoimmune disease, pregnancy or lactation. For the diagnoses, clinical symptoms, serum thyroxine and TRAb, thyroid ultrasound and orbital computed tomography were used. The sample is drawn from a study of T cells in Graves' hyperthyroidism and ophthalmopathy. CDR3 length: 15 residues. Germline V gene data show CDR1 as LNHNV and CDR2 as YYDKDF (reference sequence). V lost 5 bases and J lost 0, with 13 bases in between.

This receptor was identified in an adult woman with Graves' disease, either hyperthyroidism or ophthalmopathy (not recorded which). The sequencing sample was made of peripheral blood or thyroid tissue (not recorded which). This rearrangement joins TRBV15 to TRBJ1-1, with no clear D. The CDR3 loop reads CATSVTRTVNTEAFF. In DNA, the CDR3 is TGTGCCACCAGCGTAACCAGAACCGTGAACACTGAAGCTTTCTTT.